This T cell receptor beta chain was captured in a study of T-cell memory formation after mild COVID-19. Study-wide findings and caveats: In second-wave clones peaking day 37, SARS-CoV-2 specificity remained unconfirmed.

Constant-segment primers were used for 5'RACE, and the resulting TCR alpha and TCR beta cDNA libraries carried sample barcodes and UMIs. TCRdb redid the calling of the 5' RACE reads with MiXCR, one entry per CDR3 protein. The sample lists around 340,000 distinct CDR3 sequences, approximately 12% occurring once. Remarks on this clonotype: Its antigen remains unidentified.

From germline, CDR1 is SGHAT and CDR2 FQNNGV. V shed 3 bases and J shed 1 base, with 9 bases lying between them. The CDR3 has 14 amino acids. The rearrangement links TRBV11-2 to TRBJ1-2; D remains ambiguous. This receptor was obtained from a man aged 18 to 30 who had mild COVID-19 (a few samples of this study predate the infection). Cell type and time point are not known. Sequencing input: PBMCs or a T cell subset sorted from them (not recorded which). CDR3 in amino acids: CASSFNSRNYGYTF. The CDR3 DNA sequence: TGTGCCAGCAGCTTCAACAGCCGTAACTATGGCTACACCTTC.